This record concerns one TCR beta chain sequence. Its antigen is not yet known. Within one base of it there is no much larger clone, and no base qualities were kept. The sample belongs to a study of OX40 agonist ivuxolimab in advanced cancers. Study-level background: Ivuxolimab was a fully human IgG2 agonistic monoclonal antibody targeting the costimulatory receptor OX40 (CD134). Patients were allowed to have had prior anti-PD-1, anti-PD-L1 or anti-CTLA-4 therapy, and 40% to 45% of the dose-escalation patients had been treated with checkpoint inhibitors. The dose-escalation cohort was 82.7% male with a mean age of about 60 years, ranging from about 23 to 85. Intravenous ivuxolimab was administered to patients every 2 weeks at six dose levels: 0.01, 0.1, 0.3, 1.5, 3 and 10 mg/kg. Partial responses occurred in three dose-escalation patients: two with cutaneous melanoma and one with hepatocellular carcinoma. Peripheral TCRbeta sequencing was intended to test whether TCR sequence diversity was altered and clonal T-cell expansion was caused by ivuxolimab. The paper describes the monotherapy dose-escalation part (N of about 50 patients) of the phase I trial of ivuxolimab. Among the approximately 50 dose-escalation patients, approximately 20 had hepatocellular carcinoma, approximately 15 melanoma, 9 renal cell carcinoma and 9 head and neck cancer.

To sequence the TCRbeta CDR3 region, genomic DNA was isolated from the sorted cells. The immunoSEQ Assay was used to sequence the TCRbeta CDR3 regions. TCRdb obtained this table from immuneACCESS and retained in-frame rearrangements with V and J assigned. These tables miss some clones; where compared with another copy, unresolved V genes account for less than half of the shortfall, and the remainder is unexplained. The sample contains about 71,000 clones, roughly 86% of them found a single time. The ten largest clones capture around 0.99% of the sample. Patients with a history of autoimmune disease or receiving systemic immunosuppression were excluded from the trial. In every dose cohort, peripheral blood was drawn for TCR sequencing at baseline, cycle 4 day 1, and cycle 7 day 1. Samples came from an open-label, multicenter, first-in-human phase I dose-escalation trial of ivuxolimab. The trial enrolled adults with locally advanced or metastatic head and neck squamous cell, hepatocellular, melanoma or renal cell carcinoma. Before TCR sequencing, CD4+ T cells and CD8+ T cells from peripheral blood were sorted into separate populations.

Including the terminal cysteine and phenylalanine, the CDR3 comprises 15 residues. Just CDR3 DNA is preserved here, 45 bases in frame from base 1. In the germline V gene, CDR1 corresponds to MNHEY and CDR2 to SVGAGI. Germline trimming: 0 bases from V, 2 bases from J; junction bases outside gene matches: 2. Beyond this particular receptor, the publication reports: After ivuxolimab, more expanded clones were found on average in CD8+ T cells than in CD4+ T cells. Clonal expansion of both CD4+ and CD8+ blood T cells was observed from baseline to week 6 at doses 0.1 to 3.0 mg/kg. The antigen specificity of the peripheral T cells that underwent clonal expansion was not determined. Low levels of normalized T-cell clonal expansion were also seen in some nonresponding patients. In partial responders in the 0.1-3.0 mg/kg groups, normalized peripheral clonal expansion was found to be among the lowest, especially among CD8+ T cells.

The sequence is built from TRBV6-5 and TRBJ2-7; 9 central bases correspond to TRBD2. The sequence was obtained from an adult with an advanced solid tumor such as melanoma, head and neck, liver or kidney cancer. The specimen was CD4+ or CD8+ T cells sorted from blood, collected in a trial of the OX40 agonist ivuxolimab. The nucleotide sequence reads as follows: TGTGCCAGCAGTTACTCTAGCGGGAGTACCTACGAGCAGTACTTC. This is translated as CASSYSSGSTYEQYF.